These 29 T cell receptor beta chains were all obtained from the same sample, sequenced in a study of molecular identifiers for immune sequencing clone quantification (dated by TCRdb to about 2018). Library generation was performed with PCR. Sequencing instrument: Illumina HiSeq 4000. Using fastp at Q25 and MiXCR, TCRdb reprocessed the public reads and kept productive beta chains. Identical CDR3 proteins give one entry, which carries the most common genes and DNA. Across this sample there are 60,000 to 70,000 distinct CDR3 sequences, with 15% to 20% seen only once. Nearly 1.5% of the sample rests with the top ten. The specimen sequenced was naive CD8+ T cells from blood, with Jurkat cell RNA spiked in. Per the publication, the cell subset or site label means: FACS-sorted CD8+CD4-CCR7+CD45RA+ naive T cells. Every receptor here comes from a human donor in good health. Some libraries in this study had Jurkat cell RNA spiked in.

This clonotype appeared many times. This chain links TRBV10-3 with TRBJ1-1; 10 nucleotides match TRBD1. Germline CDR1 and CDR2: ENHRY and SYGVKD. CDR3 length equals 19 residues. Losses at the gene ends were 2 bases for V and 0 bases for J; bases not matched to a gene: 12. The CDR3 sequence is CAISEPSGRDRGMNTEAFF. In nucleotides, the CDR3 is TGTGCCATCAGTGAGCCCAGTGGGCGGGACAGGGGCATGAACACTGAAGCTTTCTTT.

This clonotype was recorded many times. The gene calls are TRBV29-1 and TRBJ2-7; 8 bases agree with TRBD1. J was trimmed by 2 bases and V by 4 bases; bases with no gene match: 10. The CDR3 runs to 15 residues. The germline V gene has CDR1 SQVTM and CDR2 ANQGSEA. The CDR3 reads CSVAGGQGVTYEQYF. The CDR3 nucleotides read TGCAGCGTTGCAGGGGGCCAGGGGGTTACCTACGAGCAGTACTTC.

V gene TRBV6-1 combines with J gene TRBJ2-1; D assignment may be TRBD1 or TRBD2 (6 bases each). The CDR3 is made up of 21 amino acids. The germline V and J ends were trimmed by 4 bases and 6 bases, with 34 bases remaining between them. The germline V gene has CDR1 MNHNS and CDR2 SASEGT. In DNA form, the CDR3 reads TGTGCCAGCAGTGGAGCGTACTTCCGGGACCAGGGGCGGCTGGGGGGCAATGAGCAGTTCTTC. Translation gives CASSGAYFRDQGRLGGNEQFF.

As regards this clonotype: This may stem from a read error, because a much larger clone lies one nucleotide away. The rearrangement links TRBV19 to TRBJ2-2; 10 bases match TRBD1. The germline gives CDR1 LNHDA, CDR2 SQIVND (reference sequence). The CDR3 is made up of 15 amino acids. The CDR3 DNA is TGTGCCAGTGGTATTGGGACAGGGGAAGCCGGGGAGCTGTTTTTT. Translating gives CASGIGTGEAGELFF.

This clonotype was seen a few times. The rearrangement uses TRBV7-2 and TRBJ2-7; D remains ambiguous. The CDR3 is 15 residues long. The V end was cut by 5 bases, the J end by 0 bases, with 14 bases between. Germline lookup yields CDR1 SGHTA and CDR2 FQGNSA. The chain's CDR3 is CASSTYSTGSYEQYF. CDR3 nucleotides: TGTGCCAGCAGCACATATTCCACCGGCTCCTACGAGCAGTACTTC. Drawing the rest from reference TRBV7-2 and TRBJ2-7, the complete variable domain is GAGVSQSPSNKVTEKGKDVELRCDPISGHTALYWYRQSLGQGLEFLIYFQGNSAPDKSGLPSDRFSAERTGGSVSTLTIQRTQQEDSAVYLCASSTYSTGSYEQYFGPGTRLTVT.

For this clonotype: In this CDR3 the conserved last residue, phenylalanine or tryptophan, is missing, so a read error is likely. The chain is built from TRBV30 and TRBJ2-5, with D unresolved. Trimming took off 2 bases at V and 5 bases at J, with 9 bases between the two ends. The CDR3 sequence is 12 residues long. Per germline, CDR1 GTSNPN and CDR2 SVGIG (reference sequence). The CDR3 here is CAWSPVLETQYL. As DNA, the CDR3 is TGTGCCTGGAGTCCCGTTTTGGAGACCCAGTACCTC.

This clonotype occurred many times. This chain links TRBV9 with TRBJ1-2, with D possibly matching TRBD1 (5 bases). Germline-derived CDR1 and CDR2 are SGDLS and YYNGEE. This CDR3 has 13 residues. The V end lost 5 bases, the J end lost 4 bases, and 12 bases lay between the germline ends. The CDR3 reads CASRSKDTYGYTF. DNA for the CDR3: TGTGCCAGCAGGAGTAAGGACACCTATGGCTACACCTTC.

The sample holds a few counts of this clonotype. A much larger clone sits a single nucleotide away, making a read error possible. The CDR3: CASSLIGQMNTGAFF. The CDR3 region has the DNA TGTGCCAGCAGTTTAATAGGCCAGATGAACACTGGAGCTTTCTTT. The V and J genes are TRBV27 and TRBJ1-1; no clear D. This CDR3 comprises 15 residues. Looked up from germline, CDR1 is MNHEY and CDR2 is SMNVEV (reference sequence).

Points on this clonotype: A much larger clone lies one base from this, so it may be a read error. The rearrangement uses TRBV28 and TRBJ1-2; D not certain. Trimming took 1 base from V and 8 from J, leaving 14 bases between them. In germline, CDR1 is MDHEN, CDR2 SYDVKM. The CDR3 length is 14 residues. The CDR3: CASSLFYLPRGYTF. CDR3 DNA sequence: TGTGCCAGCAGTTTATTTTACCTACCCCGGGGCTACACCTTC.

Many counts were recorded for this clonotype. This chain uses TRBV20-1 with TRBJ2-7; unclear D gene. V lost 2 bases to trimming and J lost 2 bases, with 16 bases between them. The CDR3 has 15 residues. The V gene's germline CDR1 is DFQATT and CDR2 SNEGSKA (reference sequence). CDR3 protein: CSARRRNSLTYEQYF. The CDR3 DNA reads TGCAGTGCTAGACGCCGGAACAGCCTAACCTACGAGCAGTACTTC.

This clonotype was counted many times. The V call is TRBV7-9, the J call TRBJ2-3; D gene ambiguous. There are 16 residues in the CDR3. Germline values: CDR1 SEHNR, CDR2 FQNEAQ (reference sequence). V dropped 4 bases and J dropped 4 bases, with 18 bases sitting between them. CDR3 sequence: CASSSTHETSADTQYF. CDR3 in DNA: TGTGCCAGCAGCTCCACCCATGAGACGAGCGCAGATACGCAGTATTTT.

This clonotype was seen ten or more times. The gene calls are TRBV12-3 or TRBV12-4 and TRBJ1-2, with D uncertain. Trimming cost V 8 bases and J 4 bases, with 17 bases left between them. This CDR3 has 14 amino acids. Written as DNA, the CDR3 is TGTGCCAGCTGGCTGATCGGCAGTACCTATGGCTACACCTTC. Protein sequence: CASWLIGSTYGYTF.

This clonotype was recorded many times. The chain recombines TRBV11-2 with TRBJ2-3, with 10 bases matching TRBD2. With V trimmed by 6 bases and J by 4 bases, 10 bases remained unmatched. The CDR3 has 16 amino acids. The germline V gene encodes CDR1 SGHAT and CDR2 FQNNGV. The CDR3, as DNA: TGTGCCAGCAGATCCGCTAGCGGGAGTGGGTCAGATACGCAGTATTTT. It encodes CASRSASGSGSDTQYF.

This clonotype was observed at least ten times. The chain uses TRBV2 and TRBJ2-7, with 14 nucleotides matching TRBD2. This CDR3 comprises 18 residues. Per the germline V gene, CDR1 is SNHLY and CDR2 is FYNNEI. V shed 4 bases and J 1 base; nucleotides not matched to a gene: 9. The CDR3 DNA reads TGTGCCAGCAGTGGGGGTTGGACTAGCGGGAGGAGGTCCTACGAGCAGTACTTC. Encoded protein: CASSGGWTSGRRSYEQYF.

This clonotype has ten or more counts. The chain carries TRBV6-2 or TRBV6-3 and TRBJ1-5; D not certain. This CDR3 spans 18 amino acids. Germline lookup yields CDR1 MNHEY and CDR2 SVGEGT. The ends were cut back, 0 bases at V and 2 bases at J, with 17 bases in the middle. CDR3 amino acids: CASSYSILLRSGNQPQHF. In DNA form, the CDR3 reads TGTGCCAGCAGTTACTCGATATTACTGAGGTCGGGCAATCAGCCCCAGCATTTT.

This clonotype was observed at least ten times. The chain joins TRBV6-6 to TRBJ2-2; no firm D call. CDR3 size: 16 residues. V lost 2 bases, J lost 1 base, and 11 bases lay in between. Germline V lookup: CDR1 MNHNY, CDR2 SVGAGI (reference sequence). The CDR3 is CASSYPPTLNTGELFF. The CDR3 DNA sequence: TGTGCCAGCAGTTACCCTCCCACCCTGAACACCGGGGAGCTGTTTTTT.

Comment on this clonotype: A read error is likely, as this CDR3 ends without the conserved phenylalanine or tryptophan. The CDR3 spells CASSQDYVQFI. CDR3 in DNA: TGTGCCAGCAGCCAGGACTATGTGCAGTTCATC. V and J are TRBV16 and TRBJ2-1; a possible D gene is TRBD2 (6 bases). With 3 bases removed from V and 12 bases from J, the gap between germline ends came to 9 bases. This CDR3 region has 11 residues. CDR1 and CDR2 from the germline V gene are KGHSY and FQNENV.

This clonotype was found many times. J is TRBJ2-2 and V is TRBV9; 7 bases fit TRBD1. Germline CDR1 reads SGDLS; CDR2 reads YYNGEE. This CDR3 has 15 residues. V shed 2 bases, J shed 1 base, and the junction held 2 bases outside the gene matches. The CDR3 region is CASSVRTGNTGELFF. CDR3 DNA sequence: TGTGCCAGCAGCGTTAGGACAGGGAACACCGGGGAGCTGTTTTTT.

This clonotype was seen many times. This chain uses TRBV12-3 or TRBV12-4 with TRBJ2-5, with 8 bases lining up with TRBD1. The CDR3 extends over 17 amino acids. The V segment lost 5 bases and the J segment 3 bases; nucleotides outside the gene matches: 14. The DNA of the CDR3 is TGTGCCAGCAGTACCGGGACAGGCCAAATAGTCAAAGAGACCCAGTACTTC. This translates into CASSTGTGQIVKETQYF.

This clonotype was found many times. This chain connects TRBV27 to TRBJ2-2; D gene unclear. The CDR3 is 12 residues long. The V end lost 3 bases, the J end lost 3 bases, and 2 bases lay between the germline ends. Germline V CDR1 and CDR2: MNHEY, SMNVEV (reference sequence). The CDR3 DNA sequence: TGTGCCAGCAGTTTGCACACCGGGGAGCTGTTTTTT. Translated, it gives CASSLHTGELFF.

To note about this clonotype: A much larger clone differs from this one at a single base, so this may be a read error. The CDR3 region is CASSPRVDTQCF. CDR3 DNA sequence: TGTGCCAGCAGCCCTAGGGTAGATACGCAGTGTTTT. The chain links TRBV7-8 to TRBJ2-3; no reliable D call. CDR3 size: 12 residues. Germline lookup yields CDR1 SGHVS and CDR2 FQNEAQ.

In this sample, this clonotype turned up many times. The rearrangement joins TRBV28 to TRBJ2-3, with a possible D match to TRBD1 (5 bases). The germline V and J ends were trimmed by 3 bases and 0 bases, with 10 bases remaining between them. There are 15 residues in the CDR3. CDR1 MDHEN and CDR2 SYDVKM come from the germline V gene. Here the CDR3 DNA reads TGTGCCAGCAGTTTTGGAGACAGTAGCACAGATACGCAGTATTTT. Its translation: CASSFGDSSTDTQYF.

This clonotype came up many times. The rearrangement joins TRBV29-1 to TRBJ2-7, with 7 bases aligning to TRBD2. J gave up 7 bases and V 6 bases, and 18 bases lay outside the gene matches. Germline V gene sequence: CDR1 SQVTM, CDR2 ANQGSEA. The length of the CDR3 is 15 residues. The DNA for the CDR3 is TGCAGCGTAGCTCAGCGGGACTCCTCCTGGGGAGAGCAGTACTTC. It yields the protein CSVAQRDSSWGEQYF.

This clonotype was counted many times. This chain joins TRBV30 and TRBJ2-6, with TRBD2 matching 9 bases. The CDR3 has 17 amino acids. Germline CDR1 is GTSNPN and CDR2 is SVGIG (reference sequence). The trim removed 1 base at V and 2 bases at J, leaving 6 bases unmatched. CDR3 in DNA: TGTGCCTGGAGTGGTCTAGCGGGATCTCCTGGGGCCAACGTCCTGACTTTC. Translated, it gives CAWSGLAGSPGANVLTF.

This clonotype came up many times. The genes are TRBV20-1 and TRBJ2-5; TRBD2 matches 7 bases. Germline values: CDR1 DFQATT, CDR2 SNEGSKA (reference sequence). The CDR3 has 16 residues. V lost 1 base and J lost 0; bases outside the gene matches: 8. CDR3 DNA: TGCAGTGCTAGAGTTAGGCGGGAGACCGACCAAGAGACCCAGTACTTC. As protein: CSARVRRETDQETQYF.

The chain links TRBV15 to TRBJ2-5; D possibly uses TRBD1 or TRBD2 (6 bases each). V shed 1 base and J shed 1 base, with 13 bases lying between them. This CDR3 is 16 amino acids long. The germline CDR1 and CDR2 sequences are LNHNV and YYDKDF (reference sequence). The CDR3 nucleotides read TGTGCCACCAGCAGAGGGTATGGGGGGCTCCAAGAGACCCAGTACTTC. It is translated as CATSRGYGGLQETQYF.

As for this clonotype: A much larger clone differs from this one at a single base, so this may be a read error. V usage is TRBV27 and J usage is TRBJ2-3, with D perhaps matching TRBD1 (7 bases). The CDR3 has 16 residues. CDR1 is MNHEY, CDR2 SMNVEV, per germline (reference sequence). In DNA, the CDR3 is TGTGCCAGCAGTCCTCGGACAGGAACTAGCACAGATACGCGGTATTTT. It yields the protein CASSPRTGTSTDTRYF.

In this sample, this clonotype turned up a few times. CDR3: CASSRRQGGSPLHF. The CDR3 nucleotides are TGTGCCAGCAGTCGTCGACAGGGTGGTTCACCCCTCCACTTT. The gene calls are TRBV6-4 and TRBJ1-6, with 7 bases aligning to TRBD1. Germline CDR1 reads MRHNA; CDR2 reads SNTAGT. The length of the CDR3 is 14 residues. V trimming: 5 bases; J trimming: 9 bases; junction bases outside the gene matches: 7.

This rearrangement joins TRBV24-1 to TRBJ2-2, with D unclear. The CDR3 totals 13 residues. The germline V gene encodes CDR1 KGHDR and CDR2 SFDVKD. The V and J ends lost 4 bases and 5 bases respectively, with 7 bases between them. CDR3 DNA: TGTGCCACCAGTGACATCTATACCGGGGAGCTGTTTTTT. It specifies CATSDIYTGELFF.